This TCR beta chain was found in a study of blood T cells in healthy people across ages. This clonotype was seen a handful of times. Trimming removed 3 bases from V and 6 bases from J, with 15 bases in between. Germline-derived CDR1 and CDR2 are DFQATT and SNEGSKA (reference sequence). The CDR3 is 13 amino acids. A second about 6 to 12 cycle PCR used barcoded and J-beta primers. TCRdb re-called the 5' RACE reads with MiXCR, one entry per CDR3 protein. The table has roughly 2 million distinct CDR3 sequences, about 49% seen once; the top ten hold 2% to 2.5%. This sequence joins TRBV20-1 and TRBJ2-7; maybe TRBD1 (6 bases). This sequence originates from a woman aged 40 to 49 in good health. Sequenced material: blood. Written as DNA, the CDR3 is TGCAGTGCTAGGTTGGACAGCCCATCCGAGCAGTACTTC. It codes for CSARLDSPSEQYF.